The 8 T cell receptor beta chains reported below all come from one sample, sequenced in a study of blood T cell repertoires in COVID-19. Data came from immunoSEQ multiplex PCR; TCRdb stores just in-frame clones and leaves some out. Among about 76,000 clones listed, about 92% were seen once. Input material: peripheral blood. The receptors here all came from a man aged 45-65 years with acute or convalescent COVID-19.

The J gene is TRBJ1-1, the V gene TRBV6-2 or TRBV6-3, with 8 bases that match TRBD1. The CDR3 is made up of 16 amino acids. V lost 5 bases and J lost 0; bases outside the gene matches: 8. Germline values: CDR1 MNHEY, CDR2 SVGEGT. Here the CDR3 reads CASSNAGQAVNTEAFF. CDR3 in DNA: TGTGCCAGCAGTAACGCGGGACAGGCGGTGAACACTGAAGCTTTCTTT.

The rearrangement joins TRBV4-1 to TRBJ2-7; possibly TRBD2 for D (5 bases). The germline V gene has CDR1 MGHRA and CDR2 YSYEKL. The CDR3 loop spans 15 amino acids. The V end lost 1 base, the J end lost 0 bases, and 10 bases lay between the germline ends. For the CDR3, the DNA is TGCGCCAGCAGCCAAGGTCTAGCCGACTCCTACGAGCAGTACTTC. This encodes CASSQGLADSYEQYF.

V gene TRBV6-1 combines with J gene TRBJ2-7; TRBD2 matches 8 bases. Germline CDR1 and CDR2: MNHNS and SASEGT. V was clipped by 3 bases and J by 0 bases; unmatched bases: 7. This CDR3 comprises 16 residues. The CDR3 bases are TGTGCCAGCAGTGAGCGACTAGCGCACAGCTCCTACGAGCAGTACGTC. Translation gives CASSERLAHSSYEQYV.

This rearrangement joins TRBV5-6 to TRBJ1-6; D remains ambiguous. Trimming removed 0 bases at V and 7 bases at J, with 8 bases between. The CDR3 is 14 residues long. Germline CDR1 and CDR2: SGHDT and YYEEEE. The CDR3 region is CASSLVAKNSPLHF. The DNA of the CDR3 is TGTGCCAGCAGCTTGGTAGCAAAAAATTCACCCCTCCACTTT.

V gene TRBV18 combines with J gene TRBJ1-1; 8 bases map to TRBD1. Trimming at V came to 5 bases and at J to 4 bases, leaving 6 bases not matched to a gene. Germline loops: CDR1 KGHSH, CDR2 LQKENI. The CDR3 length is 14 residues. In nucleotides, the CDR3 is TGTGCCAGCTCATCCGGACAGGGCGGCACTGAAGCTTTCTTT. Residues: CASSSGQGGTEAFF.

The chain joins TRBV28 to TRBJ2-7, with 7 bases lining up with TRBD1. V lost 4 bases, J lost 3 bases, and 3 bases stayed unmatched. This CDR3 spans 13 amino acids. Germline loops: CDR1 MDHEN, CDR2 SYDVKM. For the CDR3, the DNA is TGTGCCAGCAGTTCGGGACAGCTCTACGAGCAGTACTTC. Translation gives CASSSGQLYEQYF.

This rearrangement joins TRBV19 to TRBJ2-1; 7 positions match TRBD1. Germline CDR1 reads LNHDA; CDR2 reads SQIVND (reference sequence). The CDR3 extends over 15 amino acids. V lost 5 bases to trimming and J lost 4 bases; unmatched junction nucleotides: 8. The CDR3 loop is CASSPRQGIYNEQFF. In DNA form, the CDR3 reads TGTGCCAGTAGTCCAAGACAGGGAATTTACAATGAGCAGTTCTTC.

The chain links TRBV6-5 to TRBJ1-1; TRBD1 agrees at 9 bases. The CDR3 sequence is 13 residues long. Germline values: CDR1 MNHEY, CDR2 SVGAGI. The V gene end was trimmed by 7 bases and the J gene end by 10 bases; junction bases not matched to a gene: 10. This chain's CDR3 is CASNRRQGVRAFF. The CDR3 DNA follows: TGTGCCAGCAATCGCCGACAGGGGGTAAGAGCTTTCTTT.